This TCR beta chain was obtained from a study of blood T cells in healthy people across ages. A remark on this clonotype: The antigen is not known.

Study-level results: Fewer expanded clones and more diversity marked long-lived versus aged donors.

For the second PCR, which ran for 7 to 11 cycles, a sample-barcoded 5' primer and a J-beta primer mix were used. TCRdb itself ran the 5' RACE reads through MiXCR, one entry per CDR3 protein. Counted here are roughly 1.6 million distinct CDR3 sequences, roughly 32% occurring once; the ten biggest clones make up approximately 10%. Sample: blood. The sequence came from a woman in her twenties or thirties in good health.

CDR3 DNA: TGTGCCAGCAGCTTAGGTACAGGGAAGCTCCATGAGCAGTTCTTC. It codes for CASSLGTGKLHEQFF. The rearrangement uses TRBV5-6 and TRBJ2-1; a weak D match, TRBD1 (6 bases). Germline loops: CDR1 SGHDT, CDR2 YYEEEE. There are 15 residues in the CDR3. V shed 2 bases and J shed 8 bases, with 17 bases lying between them.